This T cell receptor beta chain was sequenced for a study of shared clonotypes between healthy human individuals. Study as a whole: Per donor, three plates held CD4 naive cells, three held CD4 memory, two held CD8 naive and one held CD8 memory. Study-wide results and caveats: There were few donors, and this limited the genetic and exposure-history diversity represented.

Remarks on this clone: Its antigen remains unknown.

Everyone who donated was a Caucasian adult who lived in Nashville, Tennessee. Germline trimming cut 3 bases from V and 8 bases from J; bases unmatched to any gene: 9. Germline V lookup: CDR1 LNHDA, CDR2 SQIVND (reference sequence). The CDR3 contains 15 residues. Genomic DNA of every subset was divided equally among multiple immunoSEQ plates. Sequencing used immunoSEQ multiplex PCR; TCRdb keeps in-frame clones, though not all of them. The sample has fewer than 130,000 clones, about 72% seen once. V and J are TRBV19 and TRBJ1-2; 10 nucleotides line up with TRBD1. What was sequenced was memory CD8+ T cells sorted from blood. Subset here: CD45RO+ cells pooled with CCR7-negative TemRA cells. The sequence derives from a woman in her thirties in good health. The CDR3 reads CASSITATGGEGYTF. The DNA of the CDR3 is TGTGCCAGTAGTATTACCGCGACAGGGGGCGAGGGCTACACCTTC.